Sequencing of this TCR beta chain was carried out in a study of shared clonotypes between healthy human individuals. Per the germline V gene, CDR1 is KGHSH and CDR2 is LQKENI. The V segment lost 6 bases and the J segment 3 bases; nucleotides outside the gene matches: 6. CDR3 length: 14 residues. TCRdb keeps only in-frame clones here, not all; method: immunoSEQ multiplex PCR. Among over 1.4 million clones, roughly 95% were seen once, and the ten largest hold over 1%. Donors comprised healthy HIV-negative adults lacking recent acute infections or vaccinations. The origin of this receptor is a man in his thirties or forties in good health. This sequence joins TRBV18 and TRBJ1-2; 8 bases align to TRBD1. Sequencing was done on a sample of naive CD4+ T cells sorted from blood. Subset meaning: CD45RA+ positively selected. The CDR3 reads CASSPTGAYYGYTF. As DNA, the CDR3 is TGTGCCAGCTCGCCGACAGGGGCTTACTATGGCTACACCTTC. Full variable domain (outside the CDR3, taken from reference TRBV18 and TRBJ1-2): NAGVMQNPRHLVRRRGQEARLRCSPMKGHSHVYWYRQLPEEGLKFMVYLQKENIIDESGMPKERFSAEFPKEGPSILRIQQVVRGDSAAYFCASSPTGAYYGYTFGSGTRLTVV.